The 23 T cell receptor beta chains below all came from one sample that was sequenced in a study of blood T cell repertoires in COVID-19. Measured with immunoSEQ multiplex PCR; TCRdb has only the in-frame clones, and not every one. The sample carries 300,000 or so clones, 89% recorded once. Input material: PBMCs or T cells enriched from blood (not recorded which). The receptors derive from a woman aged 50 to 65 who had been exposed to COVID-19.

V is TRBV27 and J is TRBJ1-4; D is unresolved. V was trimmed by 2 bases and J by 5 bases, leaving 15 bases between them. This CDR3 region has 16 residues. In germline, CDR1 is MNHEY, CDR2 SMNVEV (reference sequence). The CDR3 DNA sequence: TGTGCCAGCAGTTTAAACCCCCGGGGTACAAATGAAAAACTGTTTTTT. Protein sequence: CASSLNPRGTNEKLFF.

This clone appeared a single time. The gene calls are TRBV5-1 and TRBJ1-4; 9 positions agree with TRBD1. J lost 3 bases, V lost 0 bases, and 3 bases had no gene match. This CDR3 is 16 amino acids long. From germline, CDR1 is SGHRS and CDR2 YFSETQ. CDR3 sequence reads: CASSLGQGVSNEKLFF. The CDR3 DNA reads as TGCGCCAGCAGCTTGGGACAGGGGGTCTCTAATGAAAAACTGTTTTTT.

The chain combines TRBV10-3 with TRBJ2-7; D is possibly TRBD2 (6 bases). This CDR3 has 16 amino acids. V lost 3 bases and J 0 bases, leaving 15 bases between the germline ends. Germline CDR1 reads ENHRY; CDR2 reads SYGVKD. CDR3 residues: CAISDSTRGSSYEQYF. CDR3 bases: TGTGCCATCAGTGACTCGACACGGGGGAGCTCCTACGAGCAGTACTTC.

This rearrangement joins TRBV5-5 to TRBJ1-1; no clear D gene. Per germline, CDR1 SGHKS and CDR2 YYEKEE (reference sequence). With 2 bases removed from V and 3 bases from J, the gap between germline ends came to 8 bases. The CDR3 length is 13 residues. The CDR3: CASSFYGDTEAFF. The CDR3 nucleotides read TGTGCCAGCAGCTTTTACGGGGACACTGAAGCTTTCTTT.

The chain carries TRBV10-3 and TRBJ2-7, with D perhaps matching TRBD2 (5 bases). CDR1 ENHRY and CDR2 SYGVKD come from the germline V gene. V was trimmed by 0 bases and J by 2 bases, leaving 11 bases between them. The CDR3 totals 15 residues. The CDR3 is CAISESVMGAYEQYF. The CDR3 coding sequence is TGTGCCATCAGTGAGTCAGTCATGGGAGCCTACGAGCAGTACTTC.

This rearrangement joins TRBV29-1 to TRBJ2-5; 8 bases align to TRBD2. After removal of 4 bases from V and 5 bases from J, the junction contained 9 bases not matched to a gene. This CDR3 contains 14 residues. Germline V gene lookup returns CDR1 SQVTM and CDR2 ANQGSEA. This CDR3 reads CSVVRDRGGETQYF. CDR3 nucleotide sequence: TGCAGCGTTGTTAGGGACCGGGGGGGGGAGACCCAGTACTTC. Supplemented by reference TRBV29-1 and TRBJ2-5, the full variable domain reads SAVISQKPSRDICQRGTSLTIQCQVDSQVTMMFWYRQQPGQSLTLIATANQGSEATYESGFVIDKFPISRPNLTFSTLTVSNMSPEDSSIYLCSVVRDRGGETQYFGPGTRLLVL.

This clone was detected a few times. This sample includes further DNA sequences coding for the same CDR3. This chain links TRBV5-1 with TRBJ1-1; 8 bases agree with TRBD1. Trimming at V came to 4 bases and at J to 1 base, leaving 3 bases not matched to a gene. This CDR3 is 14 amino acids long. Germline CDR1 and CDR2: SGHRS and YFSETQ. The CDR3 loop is CASSEQGGNTEAFF. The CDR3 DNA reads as TGCGCCAGCAGCGAACAGGGGGGGAACACTGAAGCTTTCTTT.

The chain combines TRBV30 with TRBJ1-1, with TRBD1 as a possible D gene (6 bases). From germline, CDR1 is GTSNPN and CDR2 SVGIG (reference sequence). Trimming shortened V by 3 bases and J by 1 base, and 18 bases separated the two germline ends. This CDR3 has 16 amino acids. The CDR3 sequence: CAWRKKTGTPNTEAFF. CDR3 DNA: TGTGCCTGGAGAAAGAAAACCGGGACACCGAACACTGAAGCTTTCTTT.

CDR3 region: CASSYGGSRNQPQHF. In nucleotides, the CDR3 is TGTGCCAGCAGTTACGGCGGATCCCGCAATCAGCCCCAGCATTTT. This chain uses TRBV6-2 or TRBV6-3 with TRBJ1-5; no reliable D call. CDR1 and CDR2 (germline): MNHEY, SVGEGT. The CDR3 totals 15 residues. The V end was cut by 2 bases, the J end by 2 bases, with 10 bases between.

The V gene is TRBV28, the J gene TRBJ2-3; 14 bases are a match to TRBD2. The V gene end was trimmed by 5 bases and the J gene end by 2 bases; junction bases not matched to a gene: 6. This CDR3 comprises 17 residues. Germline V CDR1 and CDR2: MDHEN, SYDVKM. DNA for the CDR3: TGTGCCAGCAGTCCTGGGGGACTAGCGGGGGACACAGATACGCAGTATTTT. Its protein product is CASSPGGLAGDTDTQYF.

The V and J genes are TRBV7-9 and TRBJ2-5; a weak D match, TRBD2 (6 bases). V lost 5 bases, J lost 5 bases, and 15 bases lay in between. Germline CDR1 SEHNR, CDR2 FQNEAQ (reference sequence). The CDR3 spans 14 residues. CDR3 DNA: TGTGCCAGCAGCGGCGGGGTCAGGTGGGAGACCCAGTACTTC. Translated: CASSGGVRWETQYF.

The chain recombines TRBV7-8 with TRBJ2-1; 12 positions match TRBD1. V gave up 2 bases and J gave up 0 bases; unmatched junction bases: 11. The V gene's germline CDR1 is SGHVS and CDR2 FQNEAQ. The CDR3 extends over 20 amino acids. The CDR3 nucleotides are TGTGCCAGCAGCTTATTCAAGGGACAGGGGGCACACCGCTCCTACAATGAGCAGTTCTTC. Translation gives CASSLFKGQGAHRSYNEQFF.

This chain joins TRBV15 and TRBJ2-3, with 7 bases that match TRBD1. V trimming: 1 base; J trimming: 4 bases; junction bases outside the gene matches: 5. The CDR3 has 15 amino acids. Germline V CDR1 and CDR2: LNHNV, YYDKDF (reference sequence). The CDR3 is CATSRATGSADTQYF. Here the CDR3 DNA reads TGTGCCACCAGCAGAGCGACAGGGAGTGCAGATACGCAGTATTTT. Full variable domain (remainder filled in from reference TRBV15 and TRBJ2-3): DAMVIQNPRYQVTQFGKPVTLSCSQTLNHNVMYWYQQKSSQAPKLLFHYYDKDFNNEADTPDNFQSRRPNTSFCFLDIRSPGLGDTAMYLCATSRATGSADTQYFGPGTRLTVL.

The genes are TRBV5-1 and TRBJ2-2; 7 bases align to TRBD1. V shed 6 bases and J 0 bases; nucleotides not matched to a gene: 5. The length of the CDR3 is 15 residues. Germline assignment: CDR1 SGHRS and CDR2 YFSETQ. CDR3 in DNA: TGCGCCAGCACTGGCACAGGGGCGAACACCGGGGAGCTGTTTTTT. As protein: CASTGTGANTGELFF.

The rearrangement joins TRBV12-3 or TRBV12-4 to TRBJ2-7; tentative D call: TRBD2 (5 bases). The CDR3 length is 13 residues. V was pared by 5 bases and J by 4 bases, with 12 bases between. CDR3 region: CASSPGRDYEQYF. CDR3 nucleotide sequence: TGTGCCAGCAGTCCCGGACGGGATTACGAGCAGTACTTC.

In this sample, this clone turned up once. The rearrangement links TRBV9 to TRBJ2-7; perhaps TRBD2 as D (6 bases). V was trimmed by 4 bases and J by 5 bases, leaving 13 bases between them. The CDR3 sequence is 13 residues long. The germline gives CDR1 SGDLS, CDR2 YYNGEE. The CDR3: CASSLTSNHEQYF. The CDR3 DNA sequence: TGTGCCAGCAGCCTCACTAGCAACCACGAGCAGTACTTC.

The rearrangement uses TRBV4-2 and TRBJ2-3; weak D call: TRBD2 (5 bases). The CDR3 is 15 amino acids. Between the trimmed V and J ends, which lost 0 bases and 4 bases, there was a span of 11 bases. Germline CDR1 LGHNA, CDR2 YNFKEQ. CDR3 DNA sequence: TGTGCCAGCAGCCAAGATGACGGGGATGCAGATACGCAGTATTTT. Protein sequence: CASSQDDGDADTQYF.

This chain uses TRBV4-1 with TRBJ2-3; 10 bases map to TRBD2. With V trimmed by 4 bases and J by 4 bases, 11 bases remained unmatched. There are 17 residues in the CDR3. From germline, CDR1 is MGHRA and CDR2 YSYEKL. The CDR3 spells CASSRGGSGGVADTQYF. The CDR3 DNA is TGCGCCAGCAGCCGGGGCGGCAGCGGGGGGGTCGCAGATACGCAGTATTTT.

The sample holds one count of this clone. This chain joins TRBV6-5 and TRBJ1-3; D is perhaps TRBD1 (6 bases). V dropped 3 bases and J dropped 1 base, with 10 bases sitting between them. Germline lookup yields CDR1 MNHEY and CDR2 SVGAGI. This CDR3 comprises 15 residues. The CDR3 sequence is CASSYGGASGNTIYF. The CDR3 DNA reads TGTGCCAGCAGTTATGGGGGGGCTTCTGGAAACACCATATATTTT.

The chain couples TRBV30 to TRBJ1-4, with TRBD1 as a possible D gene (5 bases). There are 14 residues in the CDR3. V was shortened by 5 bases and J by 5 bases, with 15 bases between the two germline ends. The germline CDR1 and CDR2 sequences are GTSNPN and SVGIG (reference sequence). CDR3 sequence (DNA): TGTGCCTGGGGGGACGGAGGAATAAATGAAAAACTGTTTTTT. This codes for CAWGDGGINEKLFF.

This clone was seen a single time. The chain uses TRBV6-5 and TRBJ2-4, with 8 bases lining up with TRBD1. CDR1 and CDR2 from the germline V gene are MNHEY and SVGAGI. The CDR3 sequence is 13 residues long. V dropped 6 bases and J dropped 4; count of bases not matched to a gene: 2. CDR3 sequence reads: CASSRTGKNIQYF. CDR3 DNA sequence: TGTGCCAGCAGCCGGACAGGGAAAAACATTCAGTACTTC.

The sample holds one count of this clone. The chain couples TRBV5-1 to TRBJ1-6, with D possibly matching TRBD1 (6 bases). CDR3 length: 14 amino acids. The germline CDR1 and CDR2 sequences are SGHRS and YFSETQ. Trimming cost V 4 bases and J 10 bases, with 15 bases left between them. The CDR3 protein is CASSEGTSGSPLHF. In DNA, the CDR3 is TGCGCCAGCAGCGAGGGGACATCGGGATCACCCCTCCACTTT.

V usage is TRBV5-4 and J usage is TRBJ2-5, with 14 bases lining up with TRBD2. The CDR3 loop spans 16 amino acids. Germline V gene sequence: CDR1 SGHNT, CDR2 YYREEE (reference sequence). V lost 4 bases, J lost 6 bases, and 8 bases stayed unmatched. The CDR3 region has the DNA TGTGCCAGCAGCCCTAGACTAGCGGGGGGGTCAAAGACCCAGTACTTC. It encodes CASSPRLAGGSKTQYF.